The entry below describes one TCR beta chain. What it binds is unknown. The data stem from a study of cytomegalovirus exposure and HLA in healthy donors. For the study at large: From donors who were HLA-typed, an early data release held 80 million or so unique TCRs. Findings and caveats of the study: Within an earlier analysis, most TCR beta V segments proved productive either about 87% or about 30% of the time.

Primers for the PCR totalled 60 Vbeta and 13 Jbeta. Here immunoSEQ multiplex PCR was the method, and the copy in TCRdb shows in-frame clones only, minus some. The sample records around 150,000 clones, approximately 80% being singletons. Germline CDR1 is LNHDA and CDR2 is SQIVND (reference sequence). The V gene lost 0 bases and the J gene lost 4 bases, with 12 bases spanning the gap. The CDR3 runs 15 residues. V gene TRBV19 combines with J gene TRBJ1-2; D is possibly TRBD1 (6 bases). Sequencing was done on a sample of PBMCs. This TCR derives from a woman aged 45 to 65 in good health and CMV-seronegative. For the CDR3, the DNA is TGTGCCAGTAGTATAGAAACGACAGGATTCTATGGCTACACCTTC. Translated, it gives CASSIETTGFYGYTF.